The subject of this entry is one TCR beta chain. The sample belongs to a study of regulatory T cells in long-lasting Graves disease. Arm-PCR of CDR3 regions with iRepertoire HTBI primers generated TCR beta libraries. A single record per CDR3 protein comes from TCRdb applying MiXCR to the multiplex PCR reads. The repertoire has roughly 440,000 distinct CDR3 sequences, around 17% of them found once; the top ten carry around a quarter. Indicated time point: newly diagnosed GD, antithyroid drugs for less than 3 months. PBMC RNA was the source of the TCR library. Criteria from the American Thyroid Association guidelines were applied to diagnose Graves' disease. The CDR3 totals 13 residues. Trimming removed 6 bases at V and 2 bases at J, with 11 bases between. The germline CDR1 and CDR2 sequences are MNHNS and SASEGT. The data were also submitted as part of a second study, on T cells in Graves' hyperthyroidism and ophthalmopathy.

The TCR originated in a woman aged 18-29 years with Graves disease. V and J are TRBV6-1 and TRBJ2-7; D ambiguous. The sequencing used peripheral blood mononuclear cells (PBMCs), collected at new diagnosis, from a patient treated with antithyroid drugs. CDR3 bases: TGTGCCAGCAGCTACTCGAATCCCTACGAGCAGTACTTC. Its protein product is CASSYSNPYEQYF.